A selection of T cell receptor beta chains follows, all from one sample in a study of Graves' ophthalmopathy and Graves' hyperthyroidism. Each CDR3 protein is one row after TCRdb ran MiXCR on the multiplex PCR reads. The repertoire consists of around 400,000 distinct CDR3 sequences, with roughly 21% occurring once and the leading ten covering roughly 3%. Sequenced material: peripheral blood. These TCRs come from a woman under 30 with stable Graves' hyperthyroidism. Each CDR3 is given with its conserved first and last residue. Fields, in order: D gene, J gene, V gene, clone size, CDR3 DNA, CDR3 protein. D genes are given only for firm matches. Where a row states a size, it is once, few, many or the class of an expanded clone; other rows omit it.

TRBD1 | TRBJ1-2 | TRBV30 | . | TGTGCCTGGAGTGCCGGGACAGGGCCCTATGGCTACACCTTC | CAWSAGTGPYGYTF
. | TRBJ1-1 | TRBV6-1 | few | TGTGCCAGCAGCATCCAGGGCTCCACTGAAGCTTTCTTT | CASSIQGSTEAFF
TRBD2 | TRBJ2-7 | TRBV11-1 | few | TGTGCCAGCAGCTACCCTAGCGGGAGGAGCGGGAGCCTCTACGAGCAGTACTTC | CASSYPSGRSGSLYEQYF
. | TRBJ2-6 | TRBV4-3 | many | TGCGCCAGCAGCCTGTTTAACAGCGGTGGAGGGGCCAACGTCCTGACTTTC | CASSLFNSGGGANVLTF
TRBD1 | TRBJ1-5 | TRBV19 | many | TGTGCCAGTAGCCCGACGACAGGGGGCGCGGGTCAGCCCCAGCATTTT | CASSPTTGGAGQPQHF
TRBD1 | TRBJ1-2 | TRBV7-2 | . | TGTGCCAGCAGCTTAGCCCGGACAGGGAGCGGCTACACCTTC | CASSLARTGSGYTF
. | TRBJ2-7 | TRBV4-1 | . | TGCGCCAGCAGCCAAGGGGGAACGTTTCCGTACTTC | CASSQGGTFPYF
TRBD1 | TRBJ2-5 | TRBV12-3/TRBV12-4 | many | TGTGCCAGCAGTTCGACAGGGGGCTGGACTTCTAGCTACTTC | CASSSTGGWTSSYF
TRBD1 | TRBJ1-2 | TRBV12-3/TRBV12-4 | . | TGTGCCAGCAGTCTATACCGGGACAGGAACGAGGGCTACACCTTC | CASSLYRDRNEGYTF
TRBD1 | TRBJ2-7 | TRBV20-1 | many | TGCAGTGCGAAACCCTCCGGGACAGAGGGCTACGAGCAGTACTTC | CSAKPSGTEGYEQYF
. | TRBJ1-1 | TRBV12-3/TRBV12-4 | many | TGTGCCAGCAGGGCCAGACAGGTCAACACTGAAGCTTTCTTT | CASRARQVNTEAFF
. | TRBJ1-3 | TRBV7-2 | . | TGTGCCAGCAGCTTAGAGACGAGGAACACCATATATTTT | CASSLETRNTIYF
. | TRBJ1-2 | TRBV18 | . | TGTGCCAGCTCACCGGACCCGGTCTATGGCTACACCTTC | CASSPDPVYGYTF
TRBD2 | TRBJ2-5 | TRBV9 | few | TGTGCCAGCAGTGACCCGGGACTAGGAAGACAAGAGACCCAGTACTTC | CASSDPGLGRQETQYF
TRBD2 | TRBJ2-2 | TRBV20-1 | . | TGCAGTGCAAGACTAGCGGGAGTGGTAGGCACCGGGGAGCTGTTTTTT | CSARLAGVVGTGELFF
. | TRBJ2-5 | TRBV5-1 | many | TGCGCCAGCAGCTTGGGGAACGGGCGCCAAGAGACCCAGTACTTC | CASSLGNGRQETQYF
. | TRBJ2-7 | TRBV7-2 | many | TGTGCCAGCAGCTTAGTATCCGGGAGTGGGTACGAGCAGTACTTC | CASSLVSGSGYEQYF
. | TRBJ1-1 | TRBV4-2 | many | TGTGCCAGCAGCCTCAGAGAGGGATTGGGTGAAGCTTTCTTT | CASSLREGLGEAFF
TRBD1 | TRBJ1-2 | TRBV27 | many | TGTGCCAGCAGTTCTTACCGGGACAGGAGGAACTATGGCTACACCTTC | CASSSYRDRRNYGYTF
. | TRBJ2-5 | TRBV27 | many | TGTGCCAGCAGTTTAGGTCCAGGGGGGACACAAGAGACCCAGTACTTC | CASSLGPGGTQETQYF
TRBD1 | TRBJ1-1 | TRBV13 | many | TGTGCCAGCAGCTTAGCTGGGACAGGTCCGAACACTGAAGCTTTCTTT | CASSLAGTGPNTEAFF
. | TRBJ2-7 | TRBV7-2 | many | TGTGCCAGCAGCTTCGATCGTAGGGGTGGCGAGCAGTACTTC | CASSFDRRGGEQYF
TRBD1 | TRBJ1-2 | TRBV29-1 | . | TGCAGCGTCCCCGCTTGGCGCGGGACAGACCTCTATGGCTACACCTTC | CSVPAWRGTDLYGYTF
TRBD1 | TRBJ1-3 | TRBV12-3/TRBV12-4 | many | TGTGCCAGCAGTGAGTCGACAGGGGAGGGAAACACCATATATTTT | CASSESTGEGNTIYF